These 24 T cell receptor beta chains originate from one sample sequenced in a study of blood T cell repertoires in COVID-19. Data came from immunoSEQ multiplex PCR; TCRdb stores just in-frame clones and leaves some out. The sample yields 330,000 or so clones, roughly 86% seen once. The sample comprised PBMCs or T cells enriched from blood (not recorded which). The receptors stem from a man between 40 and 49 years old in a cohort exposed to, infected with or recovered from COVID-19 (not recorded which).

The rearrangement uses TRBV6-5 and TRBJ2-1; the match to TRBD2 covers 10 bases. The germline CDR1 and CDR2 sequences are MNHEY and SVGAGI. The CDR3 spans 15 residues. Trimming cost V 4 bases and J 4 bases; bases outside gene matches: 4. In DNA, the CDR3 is TGTGCCAGCAGTTCAACGACTAGCGGGTACAATGAGCAGTTCTTC. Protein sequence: CASSSTTSGYNEQFF.

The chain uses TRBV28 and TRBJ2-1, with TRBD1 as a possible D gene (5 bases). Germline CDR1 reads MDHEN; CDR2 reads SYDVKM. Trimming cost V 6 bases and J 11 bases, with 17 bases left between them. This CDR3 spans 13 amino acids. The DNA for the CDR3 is TGTGCCAGCAGCATAATGGACAAGGGGAAGCAGTTCTTC. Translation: CASSIMDKGKQFF.

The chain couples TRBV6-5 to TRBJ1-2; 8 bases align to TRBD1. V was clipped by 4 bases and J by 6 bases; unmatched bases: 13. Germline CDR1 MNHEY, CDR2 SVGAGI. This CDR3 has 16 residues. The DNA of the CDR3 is TGTGCCAGCAGTTCCAGGGGGCGCAGGGGGATAGATGGCTACACCTTC. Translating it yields CASSSRGRRGIDGYTF.

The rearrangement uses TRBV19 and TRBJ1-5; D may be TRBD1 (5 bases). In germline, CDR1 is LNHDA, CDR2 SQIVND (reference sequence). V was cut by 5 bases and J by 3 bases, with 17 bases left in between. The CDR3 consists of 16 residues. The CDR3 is CASSLARAGINQPQHF. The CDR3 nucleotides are TGTGCCAGTAGTTTAGCCAGGGCCGGCATCAATCAGCCCCAGCATTTT.

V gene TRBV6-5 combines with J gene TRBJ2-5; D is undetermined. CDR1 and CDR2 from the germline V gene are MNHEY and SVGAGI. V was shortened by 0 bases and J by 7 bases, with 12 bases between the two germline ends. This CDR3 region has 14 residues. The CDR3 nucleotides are TGTGCCAGCAGTTACTCATCGCGATTCGGGACCCAGTACTTC. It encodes CASSYSSRFGTQYF.

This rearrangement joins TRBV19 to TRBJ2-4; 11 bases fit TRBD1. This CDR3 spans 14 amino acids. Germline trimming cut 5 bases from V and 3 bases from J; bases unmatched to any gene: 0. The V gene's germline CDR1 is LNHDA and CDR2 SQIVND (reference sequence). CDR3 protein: CASSGTGGKNIQYF. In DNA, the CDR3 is TGTGCCAGTAGTGGGACAGGGGGCAAAAACATTCAGTACTTC.

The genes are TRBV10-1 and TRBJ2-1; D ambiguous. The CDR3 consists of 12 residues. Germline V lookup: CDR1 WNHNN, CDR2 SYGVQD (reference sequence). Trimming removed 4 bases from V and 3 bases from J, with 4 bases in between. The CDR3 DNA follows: TGCGCCAGCAGTGCGAGCTACAATGAGCAGTTCTTC. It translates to CASSASYNEQFF.

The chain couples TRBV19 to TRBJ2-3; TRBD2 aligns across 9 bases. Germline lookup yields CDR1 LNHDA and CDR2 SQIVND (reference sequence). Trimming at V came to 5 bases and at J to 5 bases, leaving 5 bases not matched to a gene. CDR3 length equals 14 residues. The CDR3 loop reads CASSVAGARDTQYF. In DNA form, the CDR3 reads TGTGCCAGTAGTGTAGCGGGAGCGAGAGATACGCAGTATTTT. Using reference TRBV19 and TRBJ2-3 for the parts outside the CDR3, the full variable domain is DGGITQSPKYLFRKEGQNVTLSCEQNLNHDAMYWYRQDPGQGLRLIYYSQIVNDFQKGDIAEGYSVSREKKESFPLTVTSAQKNPTAFYLCASSVAGARDTQYFGPGTRLTVL.

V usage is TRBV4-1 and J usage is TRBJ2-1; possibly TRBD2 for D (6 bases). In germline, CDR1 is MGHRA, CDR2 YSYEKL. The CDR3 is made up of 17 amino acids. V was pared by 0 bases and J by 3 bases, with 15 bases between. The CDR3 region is CASSQDPRGVYYNEQFF. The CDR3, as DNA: TGCGCCAGCAGCCAAGATCCTCGCGGGGTTTACTACAATGAGCAGTTCTTC.

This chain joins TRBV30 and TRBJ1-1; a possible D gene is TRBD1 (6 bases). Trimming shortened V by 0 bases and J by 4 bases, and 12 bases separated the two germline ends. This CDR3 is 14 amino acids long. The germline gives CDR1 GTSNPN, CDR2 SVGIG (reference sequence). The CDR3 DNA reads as TGTGCCTGGAGTGTCGCGCAGGGGTCCACTGAAGCTTTCTTT. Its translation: CAWSVAQGSTEAFF.

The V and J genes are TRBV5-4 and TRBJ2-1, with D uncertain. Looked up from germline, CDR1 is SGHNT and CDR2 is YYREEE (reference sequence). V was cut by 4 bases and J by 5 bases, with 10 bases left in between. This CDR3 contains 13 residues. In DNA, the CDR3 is TGTGCCAGCAGCCCCCCGAGGCACAATGAGCAGTTCTTC. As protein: CASSPPRHNEQFF.

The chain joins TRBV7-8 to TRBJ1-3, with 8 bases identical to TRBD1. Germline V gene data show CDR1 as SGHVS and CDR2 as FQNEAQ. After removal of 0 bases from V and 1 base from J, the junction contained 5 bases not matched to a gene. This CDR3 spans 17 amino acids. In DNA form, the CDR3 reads TGTGCCAGCAGCTTAGCCGGGACAGGCATATCTGGAAACACCATATATTTT. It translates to CASSLAGTGISGNTIYF.

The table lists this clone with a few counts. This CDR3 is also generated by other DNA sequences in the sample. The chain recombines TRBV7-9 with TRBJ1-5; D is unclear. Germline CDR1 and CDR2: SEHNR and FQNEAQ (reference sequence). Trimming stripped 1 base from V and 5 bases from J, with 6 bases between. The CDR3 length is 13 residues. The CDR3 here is CASSLGGDQPQHF. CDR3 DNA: TGTGCCAGCAGCTTAGGAGGAGATCAGCCCCAGCATTTT.

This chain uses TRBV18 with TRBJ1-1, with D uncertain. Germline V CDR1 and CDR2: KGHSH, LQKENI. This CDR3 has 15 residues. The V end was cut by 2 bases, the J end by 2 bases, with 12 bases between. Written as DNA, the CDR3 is TGTGCCAGCTCACCAATGAGGGCCTTAAACACTGAAGCTTTCTTT. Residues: CASSPMRALNTEAFF.

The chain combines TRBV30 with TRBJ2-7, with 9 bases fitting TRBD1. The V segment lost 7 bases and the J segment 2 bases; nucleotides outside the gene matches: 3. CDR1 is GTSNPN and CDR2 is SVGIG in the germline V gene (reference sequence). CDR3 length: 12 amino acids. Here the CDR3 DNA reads TGTGCCTTCGACAGGGGGGCCTACGAGCAGTACTTC. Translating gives CAFDRGAYEQYF.

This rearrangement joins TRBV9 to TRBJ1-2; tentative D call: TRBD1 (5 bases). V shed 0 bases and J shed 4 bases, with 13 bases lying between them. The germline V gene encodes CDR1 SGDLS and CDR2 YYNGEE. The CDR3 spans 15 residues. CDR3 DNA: TGTGCCAGCAGCGTAGCGACAGCCTCTAGCTATGGCTACACCTTC. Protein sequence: CASSVATASSYGYTF.

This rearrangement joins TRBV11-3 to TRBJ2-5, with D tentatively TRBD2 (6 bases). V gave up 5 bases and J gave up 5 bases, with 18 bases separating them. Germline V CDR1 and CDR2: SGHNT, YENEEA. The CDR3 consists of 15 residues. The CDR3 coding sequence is TGTGCCAGCAGCCCAGGCGCGGGAAGGTGGGAGACCCAGTACTTC. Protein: CASSPGAGRWETQYF. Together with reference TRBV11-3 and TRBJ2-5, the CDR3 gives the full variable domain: EAGVVQSPRYKIIEKKQPVAFWCNPISGHNTLYWYLQNLGQGPELLIRYENEEAVDDSQLPKDRFSAERLKGVDSTLKIQPAELGDSAVYLCASSPGAGRWETQYFGPGTRLLVL.

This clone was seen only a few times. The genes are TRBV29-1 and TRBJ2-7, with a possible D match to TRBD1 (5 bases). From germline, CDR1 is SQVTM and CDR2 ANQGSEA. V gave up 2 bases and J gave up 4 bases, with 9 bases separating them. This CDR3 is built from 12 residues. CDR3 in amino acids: CSVEQQGYEQYF. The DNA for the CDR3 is TGCAGCGTTGAACAGCAGGGTTACGAGCAGTACTTC.

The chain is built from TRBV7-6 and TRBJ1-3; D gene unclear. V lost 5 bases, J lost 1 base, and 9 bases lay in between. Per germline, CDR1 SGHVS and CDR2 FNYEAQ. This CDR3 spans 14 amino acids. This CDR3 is CASSPLESGNTIYF. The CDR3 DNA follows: TGTGCCAGCAGCCCCCTCGAGTCTGGAAACACCATATATTTT.

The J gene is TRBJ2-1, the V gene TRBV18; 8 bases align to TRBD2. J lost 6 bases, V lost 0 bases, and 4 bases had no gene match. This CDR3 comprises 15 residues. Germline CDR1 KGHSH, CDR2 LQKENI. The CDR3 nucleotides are TGTGCCAGCTCACCACCGGGACTAGATAGCAATGAGCAGTTCTTC. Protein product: CASSPPGLDSNEQFF.

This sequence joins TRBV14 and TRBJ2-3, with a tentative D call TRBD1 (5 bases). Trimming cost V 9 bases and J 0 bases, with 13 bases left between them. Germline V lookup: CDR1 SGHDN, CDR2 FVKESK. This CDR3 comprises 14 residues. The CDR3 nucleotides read TGTGCCAGAACAGGAATACCTAGCACAGATACGCAGTATTTT. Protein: CARTGIPSTDTQYF.

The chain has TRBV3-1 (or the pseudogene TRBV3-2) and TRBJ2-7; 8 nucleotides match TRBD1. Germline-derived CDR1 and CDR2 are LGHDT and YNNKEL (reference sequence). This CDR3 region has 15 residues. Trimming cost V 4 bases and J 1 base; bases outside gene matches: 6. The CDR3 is CASSRGQGNSYEQYF. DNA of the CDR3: TGTGCCAGCAGCCGAGGACAGGGAAATTCCTACGAGCAGTACTTC.

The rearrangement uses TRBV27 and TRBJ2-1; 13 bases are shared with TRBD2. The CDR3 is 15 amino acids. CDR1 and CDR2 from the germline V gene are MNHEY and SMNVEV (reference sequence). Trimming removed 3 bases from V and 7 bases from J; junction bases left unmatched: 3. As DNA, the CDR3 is TGTGCCAGCAGTTTCGGACTAGCGGGAGTTAATGAGCAGTTCTTC. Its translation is CASSFGLAGVNEQFF.

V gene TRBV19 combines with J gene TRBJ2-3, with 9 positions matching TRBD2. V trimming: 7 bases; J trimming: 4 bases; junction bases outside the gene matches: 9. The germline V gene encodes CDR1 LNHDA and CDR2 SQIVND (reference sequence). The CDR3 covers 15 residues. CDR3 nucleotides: TGTGCCAGTAAGGGTCTAGCGGGATATGCAGATACGCAGTATTTT. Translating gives CASKGLAGYADTQYF.